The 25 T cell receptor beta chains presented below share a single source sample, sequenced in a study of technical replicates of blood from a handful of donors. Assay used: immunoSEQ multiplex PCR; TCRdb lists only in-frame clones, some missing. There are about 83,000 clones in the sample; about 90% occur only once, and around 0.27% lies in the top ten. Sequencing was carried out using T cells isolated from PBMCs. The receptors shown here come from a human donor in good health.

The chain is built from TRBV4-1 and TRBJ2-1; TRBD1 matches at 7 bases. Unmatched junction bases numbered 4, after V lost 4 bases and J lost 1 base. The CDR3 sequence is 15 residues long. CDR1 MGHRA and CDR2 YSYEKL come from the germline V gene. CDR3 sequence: CASSPGGFSYNEQFF. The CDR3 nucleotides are TGCGCCAGCAGCCCAGGGGGTTTTTCCTACAATGAGCAGTTCTTC.

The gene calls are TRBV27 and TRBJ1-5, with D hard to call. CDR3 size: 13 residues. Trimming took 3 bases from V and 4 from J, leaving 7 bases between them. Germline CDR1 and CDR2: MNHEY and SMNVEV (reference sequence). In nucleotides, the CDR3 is TGTGCCAGCAGTTTCATGACAAATCAGCCCCAGCATTTT. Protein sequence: CASSFMTNQPQHF.

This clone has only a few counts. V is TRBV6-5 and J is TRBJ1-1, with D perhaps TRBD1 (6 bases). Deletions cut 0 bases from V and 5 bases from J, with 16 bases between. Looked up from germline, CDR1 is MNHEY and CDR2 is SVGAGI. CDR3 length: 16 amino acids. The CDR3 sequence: CASSYSDTGRGTEAFF. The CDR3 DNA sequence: TGTGCCAGCAGTTACTCGGACACAGGGAGGGGGACTGAAGCTTTCTTT.

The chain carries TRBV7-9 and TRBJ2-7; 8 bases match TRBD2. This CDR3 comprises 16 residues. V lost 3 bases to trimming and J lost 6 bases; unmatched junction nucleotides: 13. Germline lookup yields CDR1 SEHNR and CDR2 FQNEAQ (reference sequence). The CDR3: CASSLGQGTRSSEQYF. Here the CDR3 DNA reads TGTGCCAGCAGCTTGGGGCAGGGGACTAGGAGCAGCGAGCAGTACTTC.

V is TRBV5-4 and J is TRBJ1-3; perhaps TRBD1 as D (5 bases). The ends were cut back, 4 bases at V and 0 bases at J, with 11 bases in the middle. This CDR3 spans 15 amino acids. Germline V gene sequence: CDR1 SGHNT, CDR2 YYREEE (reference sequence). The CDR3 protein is CASSTDRHSGNTIYF. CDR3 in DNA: TGTGCCAGCAGCACCGACAGACACTCTGGAAACACCATATATTTT.

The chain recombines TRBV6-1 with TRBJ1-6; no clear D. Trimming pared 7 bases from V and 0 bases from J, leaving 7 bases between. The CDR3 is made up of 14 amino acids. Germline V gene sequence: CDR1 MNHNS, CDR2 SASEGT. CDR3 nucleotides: TGTGCCAGCATTCCTAGCTCCTATAATTCACCCCTCCACTTT. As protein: CASIPSSYNSPLHF.

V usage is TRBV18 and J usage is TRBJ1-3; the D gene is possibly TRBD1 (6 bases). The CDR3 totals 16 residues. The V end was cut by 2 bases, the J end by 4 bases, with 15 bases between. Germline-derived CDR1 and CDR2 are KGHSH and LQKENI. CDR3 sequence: CASSPSAGADGNTIYF. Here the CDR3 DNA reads TGTGCCAGCTCACCATCCGCAGGGGCGGACGGAAACACCATATATTTT.

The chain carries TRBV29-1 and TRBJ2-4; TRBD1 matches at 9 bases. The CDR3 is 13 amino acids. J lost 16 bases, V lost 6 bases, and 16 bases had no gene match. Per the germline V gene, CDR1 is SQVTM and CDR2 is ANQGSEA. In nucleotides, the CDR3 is TGCAGCGTGAAGGGACAGGGACCTTCGGAGGAATACTTC. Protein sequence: CSVKGQGPSEEYF.

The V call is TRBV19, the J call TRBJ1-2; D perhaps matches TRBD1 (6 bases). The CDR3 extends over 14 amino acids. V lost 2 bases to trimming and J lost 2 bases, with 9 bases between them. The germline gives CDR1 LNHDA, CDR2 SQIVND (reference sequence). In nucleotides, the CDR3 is TGTGCCAGTAGTATACCCACAGGGAACTATGGCTACACCTTC. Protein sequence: CASSIPTGNYGYTF. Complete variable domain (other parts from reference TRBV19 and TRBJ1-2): DGGITQSPKYLFRKEGQNVTLSCEQNLNHDAMYWYRQDPGQGLRLIYYSQIVNDFQKGDIAEGYSVSREKKESFPLTVTSAQKNPTAFYLCASSIPTGNYGYTFGSGTRLTVV.

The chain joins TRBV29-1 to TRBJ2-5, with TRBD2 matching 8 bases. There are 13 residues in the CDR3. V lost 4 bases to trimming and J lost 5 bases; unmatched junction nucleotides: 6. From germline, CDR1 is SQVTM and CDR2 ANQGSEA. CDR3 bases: TGCAGCGTTGCGGGGATAGCGGGGGAGACCCAGTACTTC. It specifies CSVAGIAGETQYF.

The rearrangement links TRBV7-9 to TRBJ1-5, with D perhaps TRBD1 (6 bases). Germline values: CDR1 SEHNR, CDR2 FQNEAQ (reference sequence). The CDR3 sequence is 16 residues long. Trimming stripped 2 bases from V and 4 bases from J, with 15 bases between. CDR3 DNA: TGTGCCAGCAGCTTATTCGTCGGGACACGGAATCAGCCCCAGCATTTT. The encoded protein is CASSLFVGTRNQPQHF.

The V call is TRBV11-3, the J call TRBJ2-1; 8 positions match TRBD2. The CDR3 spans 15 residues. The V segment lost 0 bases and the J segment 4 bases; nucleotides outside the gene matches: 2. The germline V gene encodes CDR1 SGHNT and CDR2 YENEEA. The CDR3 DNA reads TGTGCCAGCAGCTTAGAACTAGCGGATTACAATGAGCAGTTCTTC. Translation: CASSLELADYNEQFF.

The CDR3 DNA reads as TGTGCCTGGAGTGCACGAGGGCCCCAGCATTTT. Its protein product is CAWSARGPQHF. The chain has TRBV30 and TRBJ1-5; no reliable D call. Germline CDR1 GTSNPN, CDR2 SVGIG (reference sequence). The CDR3 is 11 amino acids. Between the trimmed V and J ends, which lost 1 base and 9 bases, there was a span of 7 bases.

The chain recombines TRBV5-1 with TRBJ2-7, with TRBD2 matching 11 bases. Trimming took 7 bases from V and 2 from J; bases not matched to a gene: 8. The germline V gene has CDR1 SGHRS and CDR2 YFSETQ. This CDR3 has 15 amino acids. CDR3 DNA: TGCGCCAGCGGGTCGACTAGCGGGGTGGCCTACGAGCAGTACTTC. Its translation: CASGSTSGVAYEQYF.

The CDR3 reads CASSTPIDRPLSGYTF. In DNA form, the CDR3 reads TGTGCCAGCAGCACTCCCATTGACAGGCCATTGTCGGGCTACACCTTC. This chain uses TRBV9 with TRBJ1-2, with D maybe TRBD1 (6 bases). The ends were cut back, 4 bases at V and 8 bases at J, with 24 bases in the middle. The CDR3 covers 16 residues. Per germline, CDR1 SGDLS and CDR2 YYNGEE.

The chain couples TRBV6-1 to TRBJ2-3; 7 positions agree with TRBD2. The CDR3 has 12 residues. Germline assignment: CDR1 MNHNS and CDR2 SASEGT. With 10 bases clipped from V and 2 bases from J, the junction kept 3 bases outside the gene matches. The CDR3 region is CATSGTTDTQYF. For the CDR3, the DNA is TGTGCCACTAGCGGAACCACAGATACGCAGTATTTT.

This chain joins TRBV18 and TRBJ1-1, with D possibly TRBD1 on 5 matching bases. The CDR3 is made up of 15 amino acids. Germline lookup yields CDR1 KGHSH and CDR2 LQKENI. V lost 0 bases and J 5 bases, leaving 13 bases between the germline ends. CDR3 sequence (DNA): TGTGCCAGCTCACCACCGAACCAGGGTGAGACTGAAGCTTTCTTT. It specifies CASSPPNQGETEAFF.

The CDR3 nucleotides are TGTGCCAGCACCTCGGGTGGCCGGGGCACCGGGGAGCTGTTTTTT. Its protein is CASTSGGRGTGELFF. The rearrangement links TRBV9 to TRBJ2-2; D might be TRBD2 (5 bases). Germline CDR1 is SGDLS and CDR2 is YYNGEE. CDR3 size: 15 residues. The ends were cut back, 6 bases at V and 4 bases at J, with 16 bases in the middle.

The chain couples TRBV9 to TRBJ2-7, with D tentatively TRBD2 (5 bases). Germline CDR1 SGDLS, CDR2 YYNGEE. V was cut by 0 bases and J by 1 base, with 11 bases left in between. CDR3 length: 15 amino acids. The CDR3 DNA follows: TGTGCCAGCAGCGTAGGAAAAGGGAGTTCCTACGAGCAGTACTTC. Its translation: CASSVGKGSSYEQYF.

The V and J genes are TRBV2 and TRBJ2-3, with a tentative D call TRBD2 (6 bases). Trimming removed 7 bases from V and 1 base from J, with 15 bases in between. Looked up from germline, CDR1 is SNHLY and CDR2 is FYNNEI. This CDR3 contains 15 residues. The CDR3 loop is CASTKGTGRTDTQYF. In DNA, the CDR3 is TGTGCCAGCACCAAAGGGACTGGCCGCACAGATACGCAGTATTTT.

CDR3 sequence reads: CASSQEGLLFGTQYF. The CDR3 DNA is TGCGCCAGCAGCCAAGAAGGACTATTATTCGGGACCCAGTACTTC. This chain uses TRBV4-1 with TRBJ2-5; D might be TRBD2 (6 bases). This CDR3 contains 15 residues. The germline CDR1 and CDR2 sequences are MGHRA and YSYEKL. V lost 0 bases, J lost 7 bases, and 15 bases lay in between.

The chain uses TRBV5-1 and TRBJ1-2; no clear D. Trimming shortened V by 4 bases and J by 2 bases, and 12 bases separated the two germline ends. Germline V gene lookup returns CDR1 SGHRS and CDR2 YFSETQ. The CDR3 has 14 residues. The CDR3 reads CASSPGPENYGYTF. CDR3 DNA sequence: TGCGCCAGCAGCCCAGGCCCTGAGAACTATGGCTACACCTTC. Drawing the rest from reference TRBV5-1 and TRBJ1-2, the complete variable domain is KAGVTQTPRYLIKTRGQQVTLSCSPISGHRSVSWYQQTPGQGLQFLFEYFSETQRNKGNFPGRFSGRQFSNSRSEMNVSTLELGDSALYLCASSPGPENYGYTFGSGTRLTVV.

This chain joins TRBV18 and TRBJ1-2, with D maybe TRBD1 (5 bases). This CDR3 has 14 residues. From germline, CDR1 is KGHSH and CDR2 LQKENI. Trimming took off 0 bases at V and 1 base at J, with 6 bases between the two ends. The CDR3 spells CASSPPQVNYGYTF. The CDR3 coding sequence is TGTGCCAGCTCACCACCACAGGTTAACTATGGCTACACCTTC.

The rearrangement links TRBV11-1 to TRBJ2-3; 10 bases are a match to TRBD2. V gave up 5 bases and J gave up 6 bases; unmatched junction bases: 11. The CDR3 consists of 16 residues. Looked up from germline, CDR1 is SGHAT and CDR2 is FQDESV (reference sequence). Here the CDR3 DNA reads TGTGCCAGCAGCCGACGAGCGGGAGGGATCCAGGATACGCAGTATTTT. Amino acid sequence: CASSRRAGGIQDTQYF.

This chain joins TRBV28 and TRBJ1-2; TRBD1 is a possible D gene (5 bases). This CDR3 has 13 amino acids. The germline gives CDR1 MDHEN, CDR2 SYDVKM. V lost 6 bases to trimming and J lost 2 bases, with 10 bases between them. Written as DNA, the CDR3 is TGTGCCAGCAGCCCACAGGCCAACTATGGCTACACCTTC. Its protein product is CASSPQANYGYTF.